These 21 T cell receptor beta chains share one sample of origin, sequenced in a study of OX40 agonist ivuxolimab in advanced cancers. Clones were read by immunoSEQ multiplex PCR, and TCRdb kept only the in-frame ones, dropping some. The sample lists roughly 80,000 clones; about 86% were seen once. Sequencing used CD4+ or CD8+ T cells sorted from blood, obtained in a trial of the OX40 agonist ivuxolimab. All receptors come from an adult with an advanced solid tumor such as melanoma, head and neck, liver or kidney cancer.

This sequence joins TRBV28 and TRBJ2-7, with D unclear. Germline V gene data show CDR1 as MDHEN and CDR2 as SYDVKM. This CDR3 has 12 amino acids. V was shortened by 5 bases and J by 3 bases, with 8 bases between the two germline ends. CDR3 residues: CASSPQSYEQYF. The CDR3 DNA reads TGTGCCAGCAGTCCACAGAGCTACGAGCAGTACTTC.

The chain recombines TRBV5-8 with TRBJ1-5; D is ambiguous. There are 13 residues in the CDR3. The germline CDR1 and CDR2 sequences are SGHTS and YDEGEE. V was shortened by 4 bases and J by 3 bases, with 8 bases between the two germline ends. The CDR3 coding sequence is TGTGCCAGCAGCGTAGGAATCAATCAGCCCCAGCATTTT. It specifies CASSVGINQPQHF. Combining the CDR3 with reference TRBV5-8 and TRBJ1-5 gives the whole variable domain EAGVTQSPTHLIKTRGQQATLRCSPISGHTSVYWYQQALGLGLQFLLWYDEGEERNRGNFPPRFSGRQFPNYSSELNVNALELEDSALYLCASSVGINQPQHFGDGTRLSIL.

The chain links TRBV18 to TRBJ2-3, with D perhaps matching TRBD2 (5 bases). Germline values: CDR1 KGHSH, CDR2 LQKENI. This CDR3 comprises 15 residues. Trimming took off 3 bases at V and 4 bases at J, with 14 bases between the two ends. The CDR3, as DNA: TGTGCCAGCTCACCTGCCGGTGGAGGCTCAGATACGCAGTATTTT. Residues: CASSPAGGGSDTQYF. The full variable domain, rest sourced from reference TRBV18 and TRBJ2-3, is NAGVMQNPRHLVRRRGQEARLRCSPMKGHSHVYWYRQLPEEGLKFMVYLQKENIIDESGMPKERFSAEFPKEGPSILRIQQVVRGDSAAYFCASSPAGGGSDTQYFGPGTRLTVL.

V gene TRBV4-3 combines with J gene TRBJ2-2; the D gene could be TRBD1 or TRBD2 (5 bases each). Germline V gene sequence: CDR1 LGHNA, CDR2 YSLEER. Between the trimmed V and J ends, which lost 0 bases and 0 bases, there was a span of 17 bases. The CDR3 spans 19 residues. CDR3 region: CASSQEDLGRTSNTGELFF. CDR3 DNA sequence: TGCGCCAGCAGCCAAGAAGATCTGGGGCGGACTTCGAACACCGGGGAGCTGTTTTTT.

CDR3 protein: CASKGVTSSYEQYF. The CDR3 DNA is TGTGCCAGTAAGGGGGTCACCTCCTCCTACGAGCAGTACTTC. The chain links TRBV19 to TRBJ2-7; D might be TRBD1 (6 bases). Trimming removed 7 bases from V and 0 bases from J, with 13 bases in between. The germline V gene encodes CDR1 LNHDA and CDR2 SQIVND (reference sequence). The CDR3 covers 14 residues.

This clone has a handful of counts. V is TRBV7-2 and J is TRBJ2-3; D call uncertain. CDR1 is SGHTA, CDR2 FQGNSA, per germline. The CDR3 totals 17 residues. V was trimmed by 5 bases and J by 4 bases, leaving 22 bases between them. This CDR3 reads CASSHPKAVGHADTQYF. CDR3 coding DNA: TGTGCCAGCAGCCATCCCAAGGCGGTGGGCCACGCAGATACGCAGTATTTT.

The chain has TRBV5-1 and TRBJ2-1; TRBD1 might be the D (6 bases). The CDR3 consists of 15 residues. Trimming left V 0 bases short and J 1 base short, with 8 bases between. CDR1 is SGHRS and CDR2 is YFSETQ in the germline V gene. The chain's CDR3 is CASSLVGASYNEQFF. CDR3 nucleotide sequence: TGCGCCAGCAGCTTGGTGGGGGCATCCTACAATGAGCAGTTCTTC.

This chain uses TRBV19 with TRBJ2-3; D gene unclear. Per the germline V gene, CDR1 is LNHDA and CDR2 is SQIVND (reference sequence). The CDR3 loop spans 14 amino acids. The V gene lost 7 bases and the J gene lost 2 bases, with 13 bases spanning the gap. CDR3 protein: CASTVGTNTDTQYF. CDR3 in DNA: TGTGCCAGTACCGTTGGCACCAACACAGATACGCAGTATTTT.

This chain joins TRBV2 and TRBJ2-3; 7 positions agree with TRBD1. Unmatched junction bases numbered 5, after V lost 3 bases and J lost 2 bases. The CDR3 consists of 15 residues. The germline V gene encodes CDR1 SNHLY and CDR2 FYNNEI. The CDR3 DNA is TGTGCCAGCAGTGAGCGAGACAGGGACACAGATACGCAGTATTTT. This encodes CASSERDRDTDTQYF.

This sequence joins TRBV7-3 and TRBJ2-1, with D possibly TRBD2 on 5 matching bases. This CDR3 is built from 12 residues. CDR1 and CDR2 from the germline V gene are SGHTA and FQGTGA. The V end lost 2 bases, the J end lost 9 bases, and 8 bases lay between the germline ends. The CDR3 region is CASSLHGGEQFF. For the CDR3, the DNA is TGTGCCAGCAGCTTACATGGAGGTGAGCAGTTCTTC.

This clone was detected a few times. The chain combines TRBV2 with TRBJ1-2, with no clear D. CDR3 length: 13 amino acids. V lost 4 bases and J 3 bases, leaving 9 bases between the germline ends. Germline V CDR1 and CDR2: SNHLY, FYNNEI. The CDR3 loop is CASSVTSDYGYTF. The DNA of the CDR3 is TGTGCCAGCAGTGTAACATCAGACTATGGCTACACCTTC.

CDR3 coding DNA: TGTGCCAGCAGCGTTGGCCTCACAGATACGCAGTATTTT. Its translation is CASSVGLTDTQYF. The chain is built from TRBV9 and TRBJ2-3; D not resolved. CDR1 SGDLS and CDR2 YYNGEE come from the germline V gene. V was cut by 2 bases and J by 2 bases, with 6 bases left in between. The CDR3 runs to 13 residues.

This clone was observed a single time. The V call is TRBV5-5, the J call TRBJ1-1; no clear D gene. The CDR3 runs to 14 residues. CDR1 and CDR2 (germline): SGHKS, YYEKEE (reference sequence). Between the trimmed V and J ends, which lost 4 bases and 3 bases, there was a span of 13 bases. CDR3 coding DNA: TGTGCCAGCAGCCTAAAGGCAGGTTACACTGAAGCTTTCTTT. This encodes CASSLKAGYTEAFF.

The gene calls are TRBV4-3 and TRBJ1-1; D not certain. V was clipped by 3 bases and J by 0 bases, with 8 bases between them. From germline, CDR1 is LGHNA and CDR2 YSLEER. The CDR3 runs to 14 residues. CDR3 nucleotide sequence: TGCGCCAGCAGCCAGGTGGGCATGAACACTGAAGCTTTCTTT. It translates to CASSQVGMNTEAFF.

V usage is TRBV7-3 and J usage is TRBJ2-7; TRBD2 agrees at 7 bases. Germline CDR1 is SGHTA and CDR2 is FQGTGA. The CDR3 loop spans 15 amino acids. After removal of 4 bases from V and 5 bases from J, the junction contained 11 bases not matched to a gene. CDR3 sequence reads: CASSSRGRDSNEQYF. The CDR3 DNA is TGTGCCAGCAGCTCCCGGGGGAGGGACTCTAACGAGCAGTACTTC.

Regarding this clone: The same CDR3 is also encoded by other DNA sequences in this sample. The J gene is TRBJ1-3, the V gene TRBV7-9; D remains ambiguous. The CDR3 totals 13 residues. The germline CDR1 and CDR2 sequences are SEHNR and FQNEAQ (reference sequence). Between the trimmed V and J ends, which lost 2 bases and 2 bases, there was a span of 4 bases. CDR3 in amino acids: CASSLSTGNTIYF. CDR3 bases: TGTGCCAGCAGCTTATCGACTGGAAACACCATATATTTT.

The chain employs TRBV9 and TRBJ2-3; 16 bases fit TRBD2. CDR3 length equals 16 residues. After removal of 4 bases from V and 5 bases from J, the junction contained 4 bases not matched to a gene. Germline V gene sequence: CDR1 SGDLS, CDR2 YYNGEE. DNA of the CDR3: TGTGCCAGCAGCTTGGGACTAGCGGGAGGGCGAGATACGCAGTATTTT. Encoded protein: CASSLGLAGGRDTQYF.

The chain couples TRBV18 to TRBJ2-7, with TRBD1 matching over 8 bases. Germline V gene sequence: CDR1 KGHSH, CDR2 LQKENI. The CDR3 loop spans 14 amino acids. The ends lost 6 bases at V and 7 bases at J; junction bases unmatched: 11. In DNA, the CDR3 is TGTGCCAGCTCTCCGGACAGGGCGGCTTGGGAGCAGTACTTC. This encodes CASSPDRAAWEQYF.

The chain couples TRBV6-1 to TRBJ2-2; D may be TRBD1 (6 bases). The germline CDR1 and CDR2 sequences are MNHNS and SASEGT. Trimming took 7 bases from V and 2 from J, leaving 14 bases between them. This CDR3 has 15 amino acids. CDR3 region: CASNHGQPNTGELFF. In DNA form, the CDR3 reads TGTGCCAGCAATCATGGACAGCCCAACACCGGGGAGCTGTTTTTT.

This chain uses TRBV28 with TRBJ2-2; D is unclear. This CDR3 spans 16 amino acids. Germline CDR1 reads MDHEN; CDR2 reads SYDVKM. V gave up 7 bases and J gave up 3 bases, with 18 bases separating them. CDR3 bases: TGTGCCAGCACCTCACCCGGGCCTCAAGACACCGGGGAGCTGTTTTTT. This encodes CASTSPGPQDTGELFF.

This clone was found once. This chain uses TRBV5-1 with TRBJ2-7; TRBD2 matches 10 bases. The CDR3 consists of 14 residues. The V segment lost 4 bases and the J segment 2 bases; nucleotides outside the gene matches: 3. Germline V gene sequence: CDR1 SGHRS, CDR2 YFSETQ. The CDR3 sequence is CASSISGGAYEQYF. The CDR3, as DNA: TGCGCCAGCAGCATAAGCGGGGGGGCCTACGAGCAGTACTTC.